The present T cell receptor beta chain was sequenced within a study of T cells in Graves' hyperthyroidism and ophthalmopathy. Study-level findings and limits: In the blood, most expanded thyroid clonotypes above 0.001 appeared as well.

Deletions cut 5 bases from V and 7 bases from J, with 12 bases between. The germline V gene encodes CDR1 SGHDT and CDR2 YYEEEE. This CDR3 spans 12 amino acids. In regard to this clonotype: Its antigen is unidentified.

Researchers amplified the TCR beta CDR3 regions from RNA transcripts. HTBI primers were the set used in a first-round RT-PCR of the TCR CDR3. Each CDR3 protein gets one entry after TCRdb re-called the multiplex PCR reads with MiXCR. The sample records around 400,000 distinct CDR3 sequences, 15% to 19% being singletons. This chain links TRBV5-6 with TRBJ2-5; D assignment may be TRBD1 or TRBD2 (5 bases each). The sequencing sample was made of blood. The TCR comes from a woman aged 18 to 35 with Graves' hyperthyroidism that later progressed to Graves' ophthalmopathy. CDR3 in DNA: TGTGCCAGCAGGCCGGCTGGGGGGACCCAGTACTTC. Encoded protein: CASRPAGGTQYF.